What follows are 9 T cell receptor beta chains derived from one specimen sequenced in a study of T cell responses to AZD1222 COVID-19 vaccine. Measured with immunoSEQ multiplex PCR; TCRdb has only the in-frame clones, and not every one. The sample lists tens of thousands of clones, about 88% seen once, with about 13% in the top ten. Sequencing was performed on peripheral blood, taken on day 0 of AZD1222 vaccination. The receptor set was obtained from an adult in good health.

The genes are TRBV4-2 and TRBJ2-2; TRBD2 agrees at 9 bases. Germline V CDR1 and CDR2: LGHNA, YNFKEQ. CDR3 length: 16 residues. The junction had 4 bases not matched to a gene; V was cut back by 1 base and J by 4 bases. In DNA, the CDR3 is TGTGCCAGCAGCCAAGGACTAGCGGAGACCACCGGGGAGCTGTTTTTT. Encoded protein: CASSQGLAETTGELFF.

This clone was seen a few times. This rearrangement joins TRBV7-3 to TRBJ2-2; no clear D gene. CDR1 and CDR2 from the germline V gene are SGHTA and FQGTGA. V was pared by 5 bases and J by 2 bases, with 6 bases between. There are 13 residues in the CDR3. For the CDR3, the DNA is TGTGCCAGCAGCCGAAAAAACACCGGGGAGCTGTTTTTT. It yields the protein CASSRKNTGELFF.

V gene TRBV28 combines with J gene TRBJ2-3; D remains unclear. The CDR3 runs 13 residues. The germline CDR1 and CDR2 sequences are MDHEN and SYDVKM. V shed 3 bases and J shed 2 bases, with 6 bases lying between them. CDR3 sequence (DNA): TGTGCCAGCAGTTTGCCACCCACAGATACGCAGTATTTT. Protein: CASSLPPTDTQYF. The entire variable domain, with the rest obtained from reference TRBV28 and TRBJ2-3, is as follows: DVKVTQSSRYLVKRTGEKVFLECVQDMDHENMFWYRQDPGLGLRLIYFSYDVKMKEKGDIPEGYSVSREKKERFSLILESASTNQTSMYLCASSLPPTDTQYFGPGTRLTVL.

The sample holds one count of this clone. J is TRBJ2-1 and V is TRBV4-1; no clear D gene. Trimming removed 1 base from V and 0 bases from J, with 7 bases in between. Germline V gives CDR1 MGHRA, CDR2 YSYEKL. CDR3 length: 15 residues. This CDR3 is CASSQGSNSYNEQFF. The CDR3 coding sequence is TGCGCCAGCAGCCAAGGGTCCAACTCCTACAATGAGCAGTTCTTC.

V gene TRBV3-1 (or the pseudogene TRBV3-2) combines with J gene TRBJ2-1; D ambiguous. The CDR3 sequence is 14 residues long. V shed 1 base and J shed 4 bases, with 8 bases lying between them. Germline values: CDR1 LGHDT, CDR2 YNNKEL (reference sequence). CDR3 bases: TGTGCCAGCAGCCAAGCATCGGCGTACAATGAGCAGTTCTTC. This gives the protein CASSQASAYNEQFF.

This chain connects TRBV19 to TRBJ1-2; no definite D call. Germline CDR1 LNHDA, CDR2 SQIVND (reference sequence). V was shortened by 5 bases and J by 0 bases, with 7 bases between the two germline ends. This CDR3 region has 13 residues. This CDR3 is CASSLSTNYGYTF. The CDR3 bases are TGTGCCAGTAGTCTCTCCACTAACTATGGCTACACCTTC.

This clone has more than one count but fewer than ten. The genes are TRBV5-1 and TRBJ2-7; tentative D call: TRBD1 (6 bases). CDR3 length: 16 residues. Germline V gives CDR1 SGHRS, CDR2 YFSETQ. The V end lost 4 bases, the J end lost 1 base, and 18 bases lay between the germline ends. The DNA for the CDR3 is TGCGCCAGCAGCCCGTGGGGGCAGGGGAGTTCCTACGAGCAGTACTTC. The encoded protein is CASSPWGQGSSYEQYF.

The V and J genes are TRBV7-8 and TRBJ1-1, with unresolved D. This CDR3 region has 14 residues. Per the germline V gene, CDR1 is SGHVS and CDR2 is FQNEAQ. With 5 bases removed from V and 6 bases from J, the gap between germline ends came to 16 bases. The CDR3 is CASSPFVDGAEAFF. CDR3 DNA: TGTGCCAGCAGCCCCTTTGTTGATGGGGCTGAAGCTTTCTTT. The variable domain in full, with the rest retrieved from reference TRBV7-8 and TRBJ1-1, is GAGVSQSPRYKVAKRGQDVALRCDPISGHVSLFWYQQALGQGPEFLTYFQNEAQLDKSGLPSDRFFAERPEGSVSTLKIQRTQQEDSAVYLCASSPFVDGAEAFFGQGTRLTVV.

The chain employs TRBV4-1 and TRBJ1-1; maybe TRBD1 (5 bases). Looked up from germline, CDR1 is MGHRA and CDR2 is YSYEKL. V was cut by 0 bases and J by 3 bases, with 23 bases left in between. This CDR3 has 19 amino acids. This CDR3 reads CASSQDRSRSTQVHTEAFF. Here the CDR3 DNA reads TGCGCCAGCAGCCAAGATCGGTCCCGATCCACACAGGTTCACACTGAAGCTTTCTTT.